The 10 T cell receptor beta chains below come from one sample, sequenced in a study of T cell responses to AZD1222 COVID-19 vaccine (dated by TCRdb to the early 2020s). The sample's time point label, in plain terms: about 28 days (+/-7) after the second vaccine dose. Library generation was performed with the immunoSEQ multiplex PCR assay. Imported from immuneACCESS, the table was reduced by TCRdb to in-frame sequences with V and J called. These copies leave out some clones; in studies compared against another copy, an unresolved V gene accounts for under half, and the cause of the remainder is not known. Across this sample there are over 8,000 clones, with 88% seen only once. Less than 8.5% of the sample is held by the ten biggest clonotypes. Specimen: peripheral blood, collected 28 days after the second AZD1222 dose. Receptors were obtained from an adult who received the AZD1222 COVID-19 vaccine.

CDR3 region: CASSLRGEPNTEAFF. CDR3 coding DNA: TGCGCCAGCAGTCTCAGAGGAGAACCCAACACTGAAGCTTTCTTT. The genes are TRBV5-1 and TRBJ1-1; no clear D. V dropped 5 bases and J dropped 2 bases, with 16 bases sitting between them. The CDR3 runs 15 residues. Germline V gene lookup returns CDR1 SGHRS and CDR2 YFSETQ.

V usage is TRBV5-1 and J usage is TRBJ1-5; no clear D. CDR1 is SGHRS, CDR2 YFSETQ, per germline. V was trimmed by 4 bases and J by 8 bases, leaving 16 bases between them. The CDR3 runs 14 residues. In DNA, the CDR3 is TGCGCCAGCAGCCTAGATAGCAGCGGGGAGCCCCAGCATTTT. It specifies CASSLDSSGEPQHF.

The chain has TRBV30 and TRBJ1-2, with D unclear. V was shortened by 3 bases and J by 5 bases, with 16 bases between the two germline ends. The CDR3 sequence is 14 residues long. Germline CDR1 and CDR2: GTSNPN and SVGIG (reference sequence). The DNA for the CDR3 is TGTGCCTGGAGCGAGCCTCCGCGGCTTTATGGCTACACCTTC. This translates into CAWSEPPRLYGYTF.

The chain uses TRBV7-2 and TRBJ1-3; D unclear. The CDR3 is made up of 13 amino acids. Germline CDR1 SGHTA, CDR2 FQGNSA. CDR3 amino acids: CATEPRSGNTIYF. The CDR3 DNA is TGTGCTACAGAACCACGCTCTGGAAACACCATATATTTT.

The CDR3 loop is CASSLNSNEQFF. CDR3 in DNA: TGTGCCAGCAGCTTAAACTCCAATGAGCAGTTCTTC. The chain combines TRBV7-3 with TRBJ2-1; D remains unclear. V lost 1 base, J lost 6 bases, and 4 bases lay in between. The germline gives CDR1 SGHTA, CDR2 FQGTGA. CDR3 length equals 12 residues.

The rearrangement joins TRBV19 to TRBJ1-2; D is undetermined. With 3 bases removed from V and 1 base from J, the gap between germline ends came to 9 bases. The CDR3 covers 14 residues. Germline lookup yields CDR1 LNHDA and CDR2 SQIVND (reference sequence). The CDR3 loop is CASSIGRSNYGYTF. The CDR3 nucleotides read TGTGCCAGTAGTATTGGCAGGAGTAACTATGGCTACACCTTC.

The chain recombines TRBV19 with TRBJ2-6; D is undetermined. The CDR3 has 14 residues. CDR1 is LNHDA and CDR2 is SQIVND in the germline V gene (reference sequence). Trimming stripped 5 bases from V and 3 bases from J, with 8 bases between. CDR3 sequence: CASSSGSGANVLTF. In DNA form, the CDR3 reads TGTGCCAGTAGTTCAGGTAGTGGGGCCAACGTCCTGACTTTC. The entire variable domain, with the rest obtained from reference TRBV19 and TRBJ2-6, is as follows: DGGITQSPKYLFRKEGQNVTLSCEQNLNHDAMYWYRQDPGQGLRLIYYSQIVNDFQKGDIAEGYSVSREKKESFPLTVTSAQKNPTAFYLCASSSGSGANVLTFGAGSRLTVL.

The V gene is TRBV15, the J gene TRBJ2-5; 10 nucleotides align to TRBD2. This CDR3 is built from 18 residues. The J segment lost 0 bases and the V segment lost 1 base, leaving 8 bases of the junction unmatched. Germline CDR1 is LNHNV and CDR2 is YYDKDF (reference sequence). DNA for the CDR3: TGTGCCACCAGCAGAGGCGCTAGCGGGAGCCCGTACCAAGAGACCCAGTACTTC. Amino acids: CATSRGASGSPYQETQYF.

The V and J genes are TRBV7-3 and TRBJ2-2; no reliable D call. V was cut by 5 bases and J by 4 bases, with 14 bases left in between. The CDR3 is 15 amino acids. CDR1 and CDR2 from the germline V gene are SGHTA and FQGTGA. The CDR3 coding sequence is TGTGCCAGCAGCCCATACCTTTCCCGCACCGGGGAGCTGTTTTTT. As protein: CASSPYLSRTGELFF. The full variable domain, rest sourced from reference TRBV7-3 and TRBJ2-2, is GAGVSQTPSNKVTEKGKYVELRCDPISGHTALYWYRQSLGQGPEFLIYFQGTGAADDSGLPNDRFFAVRPEGSVSTLKIQRTERGDSAVYLCASSPYLSRTGELFFGEGSRLTVL.

CDR3 sequence reads: CASTLGTLNEKLFF. The CDR3 DNA sequence: TGTGCCAGCACCCTCGGAACCCTTAATGAAAAACTGTTTTTT. The rearrangement uses TRBV6-7 and TRBJ1-4; D is undetermined. TRBV6-7 is identified as an open reading frame with a role that is uncertain. Deletions cut 7 bases from V and 4 bases from J, with 13 bases between. This CDR3 has 14 amino acids.